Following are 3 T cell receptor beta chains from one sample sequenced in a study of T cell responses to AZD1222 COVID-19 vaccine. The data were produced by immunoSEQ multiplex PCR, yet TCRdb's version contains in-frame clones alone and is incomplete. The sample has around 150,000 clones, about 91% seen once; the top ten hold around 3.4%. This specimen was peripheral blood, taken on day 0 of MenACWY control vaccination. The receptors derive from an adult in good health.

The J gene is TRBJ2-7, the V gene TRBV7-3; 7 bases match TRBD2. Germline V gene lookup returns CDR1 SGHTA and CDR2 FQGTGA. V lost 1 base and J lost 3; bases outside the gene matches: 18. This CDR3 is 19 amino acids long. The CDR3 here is CASSLRGAGTTKGSYEQYF. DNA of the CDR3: TGTGCCAGCAGCTTAAGGGGCGCCGGGACTACCAAAGGAAGCTACGAGCAGTACTTC. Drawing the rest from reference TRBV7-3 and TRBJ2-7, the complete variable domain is GAGVSQTPSNKVTEKGKYVELRCDPISGHTALYWYRQSLGQGPEFLIYFQGTGAADDSGLPNDRFFAVRPEGSVSTLKIQRTERGDSAVYLCASSLRGAGTTKGSYEQYFGPGTRLTVT.

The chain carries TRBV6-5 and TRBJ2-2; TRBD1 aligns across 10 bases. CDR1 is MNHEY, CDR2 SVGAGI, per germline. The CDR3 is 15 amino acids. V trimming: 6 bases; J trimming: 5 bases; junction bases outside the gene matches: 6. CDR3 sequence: CASSRDRGATGELFF. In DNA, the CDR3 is TGTGCCAGCAGCCGGGACAGGGGTGCTACCGGGGAGCTGTTTTTT.

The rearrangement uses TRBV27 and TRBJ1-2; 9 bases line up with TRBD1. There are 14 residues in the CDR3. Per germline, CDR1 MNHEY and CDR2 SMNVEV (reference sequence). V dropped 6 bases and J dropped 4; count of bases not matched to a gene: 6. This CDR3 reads CASRTGGTGYGYTF. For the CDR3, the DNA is TGTGCCAGCAGAACAGGGGGCACAGGCTATGGCTACACCTTC.